The TCR beta chain described here comes from a study of blood T cell repertoires in COVID-19. This CDR3 spans 13 amino acids. V lost 4 bases to trimming and J lost 3 bases, with 8 bases between them. In germline, CDR1 is SGHRS, CDR2 YFSETQ. Clones were read by immunoSEQ multiplex PCR, and TCRdb kept only the in-frame ones, dropping some. The repertoire holds 300,000 to 400,000 clones, with roughly nine tenths as singletons. The sequencing sample was made of peripheral blood. V and J are TRBV5-1 and TRBJ2-1; D not resolved. The source of this sequence is a woman aged 25 to 39 with COVID-19, enrolled during active disease. The CDR3 nucleotides are TGCGCCAGCAGCGAAGACAACTACAATGAGCAGTTCTTC. The encoded protein is CASSEDNYNEQFF.